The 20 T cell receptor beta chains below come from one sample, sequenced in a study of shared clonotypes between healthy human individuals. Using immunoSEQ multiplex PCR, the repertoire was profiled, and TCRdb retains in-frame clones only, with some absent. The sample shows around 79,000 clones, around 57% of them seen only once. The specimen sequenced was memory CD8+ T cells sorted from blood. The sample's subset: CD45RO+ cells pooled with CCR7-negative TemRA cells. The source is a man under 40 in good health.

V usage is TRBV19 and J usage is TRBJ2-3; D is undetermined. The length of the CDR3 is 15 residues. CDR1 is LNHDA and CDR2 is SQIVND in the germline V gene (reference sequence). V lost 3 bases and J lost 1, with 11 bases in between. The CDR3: CASSIIRTGTDTQYF. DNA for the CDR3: TGTGCCAGTAGTATTATAAGGACGGGCACAGATACGCAGTATTTT.

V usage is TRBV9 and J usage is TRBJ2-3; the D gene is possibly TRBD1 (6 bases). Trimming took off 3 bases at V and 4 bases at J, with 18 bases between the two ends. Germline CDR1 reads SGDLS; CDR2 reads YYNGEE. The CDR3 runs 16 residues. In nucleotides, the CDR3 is TGTGCCAGCAGCGCCACAGCGTGGGGGCTGGCAGATACGCAGTATTTT. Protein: CASSATAWGLADTQYF.

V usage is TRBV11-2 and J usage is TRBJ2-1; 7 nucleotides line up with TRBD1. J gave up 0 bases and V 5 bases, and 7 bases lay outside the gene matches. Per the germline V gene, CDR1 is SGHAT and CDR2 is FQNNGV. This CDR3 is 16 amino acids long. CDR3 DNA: TGTGCCAGCAGCCTCGGGGACAGCAGCTCCTACAATGAGCAGTTCTTC. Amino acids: CASSLGDSSSYNEQFF.

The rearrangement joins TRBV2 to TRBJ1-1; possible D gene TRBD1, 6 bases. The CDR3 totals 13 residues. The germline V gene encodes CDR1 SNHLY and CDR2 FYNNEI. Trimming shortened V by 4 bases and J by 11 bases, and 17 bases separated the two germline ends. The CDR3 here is CASSGASGAAAFF. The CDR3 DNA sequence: TGTGCCAGCAGTGGGGCTTCGGGGGCCGCGGCTTTCTTT.

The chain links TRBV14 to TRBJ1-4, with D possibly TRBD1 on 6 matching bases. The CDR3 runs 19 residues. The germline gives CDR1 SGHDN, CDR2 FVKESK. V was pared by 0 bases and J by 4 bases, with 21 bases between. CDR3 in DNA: TGTGCCAGCAGCCAAGATCACCAGGGGCGGCTACTAAGTAATGAAAAACTGTTTTTT. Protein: CASSQDHQGRLLSNEKLFF.

CDR3 in DNA: TGCGCCAGCAGCTTGGTGGGACTAGCGGGAGGGCCCCTCGAGCAGTACTTC. Translated, it gives CASSLVGLAGGPLEQYF. The J gene is TRBJ2-7, the V gene TRBV5-1; 16 bases map to TRBD2. CDR1 is SGHRS, CDR2 YFSETQ, per germline. The V and J ends lost 0 bases and 6 bases, in that order; junction bases with no gene match: 6. The length of the CDR3 is 17 residues. The complete variable domain, with remaining parts taken from reference TRBV5-1 and TRBJ2-7, reads KAGVTQTPRYLIKTRGQQVTLSCSPISGHRSVSWYQQTPGQGLQFLFEYFSETQRNKGNFPGRFSGRQFSNSRSEMNVSTLELGDSALYLCASSLVGLAGGPLEQYFGPGTRLTVT.

The CDR3 nucleotides read TGTGCCAGCAGTTTAACCGACAGGGATGGCTACACCTTC. Translating it yields CASSLTDRDGYTF. The rearrangement uses TRBV6-6 and TRBJ1-2, with 7 bases aligning to TRBD1. The CDR3 contains 13 residues. Trimming took 4 bases from V and 6 from J; bases not matched to a gene: 5. CDR1 and CDR2 (germline): MNHNY, SVGAGI (reference sequence).

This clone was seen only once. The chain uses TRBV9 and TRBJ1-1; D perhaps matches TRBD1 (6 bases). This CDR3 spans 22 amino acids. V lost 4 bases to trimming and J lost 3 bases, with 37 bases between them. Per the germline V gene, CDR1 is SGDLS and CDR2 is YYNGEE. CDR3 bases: TGTGCCAGCAGCCCTCTTCACTGGTTAAACTGGGGCTTTTTACCAGGGGACACTGAAGCTTTCTTT. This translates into CASSPLHWLNWGFLPGDTEAFF. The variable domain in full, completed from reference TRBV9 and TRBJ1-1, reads DSGVTQTPKHLITATGQRVTLRCSPRSGDLSVYWYQQSLDQGLQFLIQYYNGEERAKGNILERFSAQQFPDLHSELNLSSLELGDSALYFCASSPLHWLNWGFLPGDTEAFFGQGTRLTVV.

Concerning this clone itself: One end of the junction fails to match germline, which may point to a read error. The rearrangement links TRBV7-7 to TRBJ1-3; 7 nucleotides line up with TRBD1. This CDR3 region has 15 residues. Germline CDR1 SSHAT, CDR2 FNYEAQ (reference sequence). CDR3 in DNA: TGTGCTAGCAGCTTAGGGGACAGCTCTGGAAACACCATATATTTT. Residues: CASSLGDSSGNTIYF. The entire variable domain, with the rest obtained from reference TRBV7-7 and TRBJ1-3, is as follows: GAGVSQSPRYKVTKRGQDVTLRCDPISSHATLYWYQQALGQGPEFLTYFNYEAQPDKSGLPSDRFSAERPEGSISTLTIQRTEQRDSAMYRCASSLGDSSGNTIYFGEGSWLTVV.

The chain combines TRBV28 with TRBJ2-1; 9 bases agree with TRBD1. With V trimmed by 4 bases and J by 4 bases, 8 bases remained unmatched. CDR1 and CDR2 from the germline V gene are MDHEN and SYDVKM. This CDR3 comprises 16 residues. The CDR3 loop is CASSSQGQGPYNEQFF. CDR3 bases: TGTGCCAGCAGTTCGCAGGGACAGGGCCCATACAATGAGCAGTTCTTC. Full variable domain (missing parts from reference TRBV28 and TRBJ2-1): DVKVTQSSRYLVKRTGEKVFLECVQDMDHENMFWYRQDPGLGLRLIYFSYDVKMKEKGDIPEGYSVSREKKERFSLILESASTNQTSMYLCASSSQGQGPYNEQFFGPGTRLTVL.

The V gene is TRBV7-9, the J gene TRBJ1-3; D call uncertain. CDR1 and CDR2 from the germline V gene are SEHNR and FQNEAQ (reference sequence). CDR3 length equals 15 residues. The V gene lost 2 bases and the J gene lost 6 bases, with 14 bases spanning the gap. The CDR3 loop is CASSLMVRETNTIYF. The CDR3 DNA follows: TGTGCCAGCAGCTTAATGGTGCGAGAAACAAACACCATATATTTT.

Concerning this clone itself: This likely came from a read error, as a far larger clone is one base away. The CDR3 DNA follows: TGCGCCAGCAGCTGGGAGGGGTATCAGCCCCAGCATTTT. It yields the protein CASSWEGYQPQHF. This sequence joins TRBV5-1 and TRBJ1-5, with a possible D match to TRBD1 (5 bases). Germline V gene data show CDR1 as SGHRS and CDR2 as YFSETQ. The germline V and J ends were trimmed by 3 bases and 5 bases, with 9 bases remaining between them. This CDR3 is 13 amino acids long.

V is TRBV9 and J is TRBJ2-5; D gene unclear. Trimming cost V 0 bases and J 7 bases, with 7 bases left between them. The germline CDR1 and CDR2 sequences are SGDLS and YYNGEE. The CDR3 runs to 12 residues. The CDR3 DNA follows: TGTGCCAGCAGCGTAGATGGCGTGACCCAGTACTTC. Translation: CASSVDGVTQYF.

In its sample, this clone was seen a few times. CDR3 coding DNA: TGTGCCAGCAGTTTCAGACTAGCGGGAGTCTCCGAGCAGTACTTC. Amino acids: CASSFRLAGVSEQYF. The V and J genes are TRBV28 and TRBJ2-7; TRBD2 matches 12 bases. This CDR3 has 15 residues. With 3 bases clipped from V and 6 bases from J, the junction kept 6 bases outside the gene matches. Germline lookup yields CDR1 MDHEN and CDR2 SYDVKM. The full variable domain, with the rest looked up from reference TRBV28 and TRBJ2-7, is DVKVTQSSRYLVKRTGEKVFLECVQDMDHENMFWYRQDPGLGLRLIYFSYDVKMKEKGDIPEGYSVSREKKERFSLILESASTNQTSMYLCASSFRLAGVSEQYFGPGTRLTVT.

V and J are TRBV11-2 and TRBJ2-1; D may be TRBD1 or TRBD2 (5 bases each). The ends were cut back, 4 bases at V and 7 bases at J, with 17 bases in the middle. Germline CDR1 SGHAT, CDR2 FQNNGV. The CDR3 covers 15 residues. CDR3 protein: CASSYPPGRINEQFF. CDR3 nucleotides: TGTGCCAGCAGCTATCCCCCGGGACGGATTAATGAGCAGTTCTTC.

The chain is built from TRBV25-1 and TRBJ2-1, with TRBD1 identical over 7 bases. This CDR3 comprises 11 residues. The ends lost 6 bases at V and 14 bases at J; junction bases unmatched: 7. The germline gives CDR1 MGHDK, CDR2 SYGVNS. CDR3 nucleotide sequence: TGTGCCAGCAGCGGGCTACAGGGGAAGTTCTTC. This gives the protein CASSGLQGKFF.

The CDR3 loop reads CASSLTGGSLNQPQHF. CDR3 nucleotides: TGTGCCAGCAGCTTAACAGGGGGTAGTCTCAATCAGCCCCAGCATTTT. The rearrangement joins TRBV7-8 to TRBJ1-5, with TRBD1 identical over 8 bases. The trim removed 2 bases at V and 3 bases at J, leaving 6 bases unmatched. The CDR3 consists of 16 residues. Germline values: CDR1 SGHVS, CDR2 FQNEAQ.

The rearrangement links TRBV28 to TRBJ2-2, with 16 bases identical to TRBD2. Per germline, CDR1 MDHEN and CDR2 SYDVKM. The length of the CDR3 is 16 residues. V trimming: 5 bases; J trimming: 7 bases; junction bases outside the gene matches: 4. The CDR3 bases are TGTGCCAGCAGTCCGGGACTAGCGGGAGGGTTCGGGGAGCTGTTTTTT. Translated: CASSPGLAGGFGELFF. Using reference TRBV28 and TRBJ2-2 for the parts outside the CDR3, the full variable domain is DVKVTQSSRYLVKRTGEKVFLECVQDMDHENMFWYRQDPGLGLRLIYFSYDVKMKEKGDIPEGYSVSREKKERFSLILESASTNQTSMYLCASSPGLAGGFGELFFGEGSRLTVL.

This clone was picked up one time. The CDR3 sequence is CASNRFGTGVYNEQFF. In DNA form, the CDR3 reads TGCGCCAGCAACCGATTCGGGACAGGCGTTTACAATGAGCAGTTCTTC. The chain carries TRBV5-1 and TRBJ2-1, with 8 positions matching TRBD1. With 6 bases clipped from V and 4 bases from J, the junction kept 12 bases outside the gene matches. The CDR3 has 16 residues. Germline V gives CDR1 SGHRS, CDR2 YFSETQ.

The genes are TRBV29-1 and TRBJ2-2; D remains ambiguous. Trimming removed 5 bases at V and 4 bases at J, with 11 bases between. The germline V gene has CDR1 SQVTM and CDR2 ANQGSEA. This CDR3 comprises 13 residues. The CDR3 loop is CSVRLLSTGELFF. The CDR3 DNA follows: TGCAGCGTTAGACTCCTTAGCACCGGGGAGCTGTTTTTT.